The 24 T cell receptor beta chains below were found in one sample sequenced in a study of Tregs in tolerant kidney transplant recipients. TCRdb's table, derived via immunoSEQ multiplex PCR, lists solely in-frame clones and lacks some. The table includes around 230,000 clones, around 82% detected once. The sequencing sample was made of CD4+ T cells from blood. The receptors shown here come from a human donor in good health.

This clone was counted a single time. This chain joins TRBV19 and TRBJ2-1, with 9 bases aligning to TRBD1. The ends lost 3 bases at V and 2 bases at J; junction bases unmatched: 2. The CDR3 sequence is 15 residues long. The V gene's germline CDR1 is LNHDA and CDR2 SQIVND (reference sequence). As DNA, the CDR3 is TGTGCCAGTAGTATGGACAGGGGTGCCTACAATGAGCAGTTCTTC. Residues: CASSMDRGAYNEQFF.

V usage is TRBV10-3 and J usage is TRBJ2-1; 7 positions match TRBD1. Germline values: CDR1 ENHRY, CDR2 SYGVKD. V trimming: 6 bases; J trimming: 12 bases; junction bases outside the gene matches: 11. CDR3 length: 13 amino acids. The CDR3 protein is CAIRGTVDPGQFF. For the CDR3, the DNA is TGTGCCATCAGGGGGACAGTCGACCCTGGGCAGTTCTTC.

The chain uses TRBV30 and TRBJ2-5; D gene unclear. V dropped 0 bases and J dropped 0 bases, with 8 bases sitting between them. Germline CDR1 reads GTSNPN; CDR2 reads SVGIG (reference sequence). This CDR3 is built from 14 residues. The CDR3 reads CAWSVSRDQETQYF. CDR3 coding DNA: TGTGCCTGGAGTGTTAGTAGGGACCAAGAGACCCAGTACTTC.

The rearrangement uses TRBV6-5 and TRBJ1-6; TRBD1 might be the D (5 bases). CDR3 length: 14 residues. With 6 bases removed from V and 8 bases from J, the gap between germline ends came to 14 bases. CDR1 is MNHEY, CDR2 SVGAGI, per germline. The CDR3 reads CASSRNAGDSPLHF. DNA of the CDR3: TGTGCCAGCAGCCGAAACGCGGGGGATTCACCCCTCCACTTT.

As concerns this clone: Other DNA sequences within the sample encode an identical CDR3. This sequence joins TRBV2 and TRBJ2-3; D call uncertain. Per the germline V gene, CDR1 is SNHLY and CDR2 is FYNNEI. CDR3 length: 11 residues. Trimming took off 6 bases at V and 1 base at J, with 2 bases between the two ends. The CDR3 region has the DNA TGTGCCAGCAGAGGCACAGATACGCAGTATTTT. This sequence encodes CASRGTDTQYF.

As regards this clone: The same CDR3 is also encoded by other DNA sequences in this sample. The chain has TRBV5-1 and TRBJ2-7, with 10 positions matching TRBD2. J gave up 4 bases and V 5 bases, and 6 bases lay outside the gene matches. In germline, CDR1 is SGHRS, CDR2 YFSETQ. CDR3 size: 14 residues. CDR3 amino acids: CASRALAGRYEQYF. CDR3 nucleotides: TGCGCCAGCAGGGCACTAGCGGGAAGGTACGAGCAGTACTTC.

The chain uses TRBV5-1 and TRBJ1-1; a possible D gene is TRBD1 (5 bases). The length of the CDR3 is 14 residues. Germline lookup yields CDR1 SGHRS and CDR2 YFSETQ. V lost 3 bases and J lost 1, with 10 bases in between. CDR3 sequence reads: CASSSGPTNTEAFF. For the CDR3, the DNA is TGCGCCAGCAGCTCGGGACCGACGAACACTGAAGCTTTCTTT.

The chain is built from TRBV19 and TRBJ1-2; the D gene is possibly TRBD1 (6 bases). Germline CDR1 LNHDA, CDR2 SQIVND (reference sequence). This CDR3 contains 19 residues. V gave up 5 bases and J gave up 0 bases, with 25 bases separating them. CDR3 region: CASSQGGWGRSSANYGYTF. The CDR3 bases are TGTGCCAGTAGTCAAGGGGGTTGGGGACGGAGTTCTGCTAACTATGGCTACACCTTC.

The chain is built from TRBV9 and TRBJ1-3, with a possible D match to TRBD1 (6 bases). Germline V gene data show CDR1 as SGDLS and CDR2 as YYNGEE. Trimming removed 3 bases from V and 7 bases from J, with 8 bases in between. The CDR3 loop spans 12 amino acids. CDR3 coding DNA: TGTGCCAGCAGCGAGGGGGGGAACACCATATATTTT. Encoded protein: CASSEGGNTIYF.

J is TRBJ1-4 and V is TRBV5-1; tentative D call: TRBD1 (5 bases). The CDR3 totals 17 residues. V was pared by 0 bases and J by 0 bases, with 12 bases between. Per the germline V gene, CDR1 is SGHRS and CDR2 is YFSETQ. CDR3 in amino acids: CASSLGRVLSTNEKLFF. The CDR3 nucleotides are TGCGCCAGCAGCTTGGGCAGGGTACTTTCAACTAATGAAAAACTGTTTTTT.

The gene calls are TRBV11-2 and TRBJ1-3; the D gene is possibly TRBD1 (5 bases). Germline-derived CDR1 and CDR2 are SGHAT and FQNNGV. Deletions cut 0 bases from V and 0 bases from J, with 18 bases between. This CDR3 spans 19 amino acids. The CDR3 protein is CASSLEMRGFRSSGNTIYF. In DNA, the CDR3 is TGTGCCAGCAGCTTAGAGATGAGGGGATTCCGAAGCTCTGGAAACACCATATATTTT.

The chain couples TRBV19 to TRBJ2-1, with 10 bases aligning to TRBD2. This CDR3 is built from 14 residues. V lost 5 bases and J lost 7; bases outside the gene matches: 5. CDR1 LNHDA and CDR2 SQIVND come from the germline V gene (reference sequence). The CDR3 DNA is TGTGCCAGTAGTTTGGCTAGCGGGAGAAATGAGCAGTTCTTC. Its translation: CASSLASGRNEQFF.

This clone was seen once. This CDR3 is also generated by other DNA sequences in the sample. The rearrangement joins TRBV7-9 to TRBJ2-5; D ambiguous. Trimming took 5 bases from V and 5 from J, leaving 6 bases between them. The CDR3 length is 11 residues. Germline values: CDR1 SEHNR, CDR2 FQNEAQ (reference sequence). The CDR3 nucleotides are TGTGCCAGCAGCCCAGTGGAGACCCAGTACTTC. This codes for CASSPVETQYF.

J is TRBJ2-3 and V is TRBV6-4, with 7 bases fitting TRBD2. Germline V gene sequence: CDR1 MRHNA, CDR2 SNTAGT. With V trimmed by 2 bases and J by 6 bases, 11 bases remained unmatched. This CDR3 comprises 16 residues. The CDR3 is CASSDTAGRGPDTQYF. In nucleotides, the CDR3 is TGTGCCAGCAGTGACACAGCGGGGAGAGGTCCGGATACGCAGTATTTT.

CDR3 sequence reads: CASSQRVRGSVGTNEKLFF. DNA of the CDR3: TGCGCCAGCAGCCAAAGGGTCAGGGGGTCGGTAGGAACTAATGAAAAACTGTTTTTT. The gene calls are TRBV4-1 and TRBJ1-4; 7 nucleotides agree with TRBD1. The CDR3 runs to 19 residues. V lost 2 bases and J lost 1; bases outside the gene matches: 13. CDR1 MGHRA and CDR2 YSYEKL come from the germline V gene.

CDR3 residues: CASSLRGRDETQYF. The CDR3 nucleotides read TGTGCCAGCAGCTTACGGGGGCGAGATGAGACCCAGTACTTC. The rearrangement links TRBV5-4 to TRBJ2-5; D tentatively fits TRBD1 or TRBD2 (6 bases each). This CDR3 is 14 amino acids long. V was cut by 2 bases and J by 5 bases, with 13 bases left in between. Germline V gene sequence: CDR1 SGHNT, CDR2 YYREEE (reference sequence).

V usage is TRBV19 and J usage is TRBJ1-5; TRBD1 might be the D (6 bases). Germline CDR1 and CDR2: LNHDA and SQIVND (reference sequence). The CDR3 runs to 17 residues. V was trimmed by 2 bases and J by 5 bases, leaving 19 bases between them. The CDR3 protein is CASSIYRWTDGDQPQHF. The CDR3 coding sequence is TGTGCCAGTAGTATATACCGCTGGACAGACGGGGATCAGCCCCAGCATTTT.

The chain couples TRBV18 to TRBJ2-2, with a tentative D call TRBD1 (5 bases). Germline lookup yields CDR1 KGHSH and CDR2 LQKENI. CDR3 size: 13 residues. Trimming took 2 bases from V and 6 from J, leaving 7 bases between them. CDR3 DNA: TGTGCCAGCTCACCAAGGGGCCCCGGGGAGCTGTTTTTT. Translated: CASSPRGPGELFF.

This sequence joins TRBV4-1 and TRBJ1-5; a weak D match, TRBD1 (5 bases). Germline V lookup: CDR1 MGHRA, CDR2 YSYEKL. The CDR3 contains 16 residues. V lost 1 base and J lost 6, with 16 bases in between. DNA for the CDR3: TGCGCCAGCAGCCAAGGGGGGGAGGGGCTAGGTCAGCCCCAGCATTTT. Its protein product is CASSQGGEGLGQPQHF.

The chain carries TRBV6-1 and TRBJ1-2; no clear D gene. V shed 1 base and J shed 3 bases, with 6 bases lying between them. Germline CDR1 reads MNHNS; CDR2 reads SASEGT. This CDR3 is built from 13 residues. In DNA form, the CDR3 reads TGTGCCAGCAGTGAAGATGATGACTATGGCTACACCTTC. This codes for CASSEDDDYGYTF.

This rearrangement joins TRBV7-8 to TRBJ1-2, with 7 positions matching TRBD1. The V gene end was trimmed by 5 bases and the J gene end by 5 bases; junction bases not matched to a gene: 8. CDR1 is SGHVS and CDR2 is FQNEAQ in the germline V gene. CDR3 length: 14 residues. CDR3 sequence (DNA): TGTGCCAGCAGCCAAACCGGGACAGATTATGGCTACACCTTC. This encodes CASSQTGTDYGYTF.

The chain carries TRBV11-3 and TRBJ2-3, with D possibly being TRBD1 (5 bases). Between the trimmed V and J ends, which lost 6 bases and 1 base, there was a span of 14 bases. The CDR3 is 15 amino acids. CDR1 SGHNT and CDR2 YENEEA come from the germline V gene. Here the CDR3 DNA reads TGTGCCAGCAGTGGGAAGGACACCCGCACAGATACGCAGTATTTT. Protein: CASSGKDTRTDTQYF.

The chain joins TRBV29-1 to TRBJ2-7; perhaps TRBD1 as D (5 bases). The CDR3 contains 15 residues. Per germline, CDR1 SQVTM and CDR2 ANQGSEA. Trimming left V 0 bases short and J 1 base short, with 13 bases between. Here the CDR3 reads CSVEDRRQKSYEQYF. CDR3 DNA sequence: TGCAGCGTTGAAGACCGAAGACAGAAGTCCTACGAGCAGTACTTC.

The chain uses TRBV7-9 and TRBJ1-4, with 8 bases fitting TRBD1. This CDR3 contains 15 residues. The germline gives CDR1 SEHNR, CDR2 FQNEAQ (reference sequence). V shed 4 bases and J 8 bases; nucleotides not matched to a gene: 9. As DNA, the CDR3 is TGTGCCAGCAGCTCGTGGGACAGGAGGGGGGAAAAACTGTTTTTT. Its translation is CASSSWDRRGEKLFF.